This T cell receptor beta chain was sequenced during a study of CD8+CD57+ T cells in acquired aplastic anemia. About the research overall: Sorted CD4+ and CD8+ cells yielded DNA averaging approximately 3.4 ug.

Profiles of TCR beta VDJ and CDR3 were generated from a genomic DNA template. TCRdb recomputed calls from the reads with MiXCR, one row per CDR3 protein. The sample lists about 270,000 distinct CDR3 sequences; 45% to 65% were seen once. Trimming removed 9 bases at V and 1 base at J, with 16 bases between. The CDR3 extends over 15 amino acids. The germline V gene has CDR1 SNHLY and CDR2 FYNNEI. The sample consisted of sorted CD4+, CD8+, or CD8+CD57+ T cells (not recorded which) from PBMCs. The J gene is TRBJ1-5, the V gene TRBV2; D is perhaps TRBD1 (6 bases). This clonotype was sampled from a human donor with severe aplastic anemia or a healthy control (not recorded which). The CDR3, as DNA: TGTGCCAGTAGAACAGACAGGACGAGCAATCAGCCCCAGCATTTT. Amino acid sequence: CASRTDRTSNQPQHF. Using reference TRBV2 and TRBJ1-5 for the parts outside the CDR3, the full variable domain is EPEVTQTPSHQVTQMGQEVILRCVPISNHLYFYWYRQILGQKVEFLVSFYNNEISEKSEIFDDQFSVERPDGSNFTLKIRSTKLEDSAMYFCASRTDRTSNQPQHFGDGTRLSIL.